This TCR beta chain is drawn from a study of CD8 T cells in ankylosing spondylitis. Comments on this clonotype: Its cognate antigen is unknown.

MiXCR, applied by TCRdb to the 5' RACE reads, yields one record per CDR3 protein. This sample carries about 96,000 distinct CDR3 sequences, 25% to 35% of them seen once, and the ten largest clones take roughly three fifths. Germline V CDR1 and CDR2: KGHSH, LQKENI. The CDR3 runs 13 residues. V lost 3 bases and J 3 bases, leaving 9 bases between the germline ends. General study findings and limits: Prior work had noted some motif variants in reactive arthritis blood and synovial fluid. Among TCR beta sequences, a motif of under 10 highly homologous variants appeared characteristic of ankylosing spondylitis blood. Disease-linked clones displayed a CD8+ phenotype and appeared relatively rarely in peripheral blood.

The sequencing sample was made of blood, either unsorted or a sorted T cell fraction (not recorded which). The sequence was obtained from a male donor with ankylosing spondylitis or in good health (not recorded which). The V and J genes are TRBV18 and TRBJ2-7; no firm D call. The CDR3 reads CASSPSRFYEQYV. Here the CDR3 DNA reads TGTGCCAGCTCACCTAGTCGGTTCTACGAGCAGTACGTC.